The present T cell receptor beta chain was sequenced within a study of T cell repertoires in urothelial bladder cancer (dated by TCRdb to between 2018 and 2021). For the study in its entirety: Clinical stages of the approximately 12 resected lesions were three cT0, three cTa, three cT1 and three cT2 or greater. In the study, clonality of the TCR repertoire in bladder tumors was compared against clonality in benign bladder inflammation. A total of around 12 patients who had bladder lesions and were undergoing transurethral resection were prospectively identified. Roughly eleven resected bladder lesions, consisting of urothelial carcinoma (UC+) and benign (UC-) specimens, were examined.

The TCR beta chain CDR3 region was sequenced with the immunoSEQ assay. The original pipeline was this. For each specimen, T-cell fraction, clonal dominance and maximum TCR clone frequency were calculated. Drawn from immuneACCESS, this table holds only the in-frame rearrangements with V and J called that TCRdb kept. Clones are partly lost; checked studies trace under half to an unresolved V gene and leave the rest unexplained. That table is the source of V, J and clone size, and D and trimming were worked out from the DNA. The sample table lists under 15,000 clones, 60% to 75% of them with a count of one. The ten most abundant clones make up about 8.9% of the sample. Specimens of bladder lesions were obtained during transurethral resection and kept at -80C. DNA was isolated from bladder specimens obtained during transurethral resection. General findings and caveats noted by the study authors: Urothelial carcinoma specimens had a median of roughly 6,100 T cells, fewer than the median of roughly 26,000 seen in benign specimens. Carcinoma specimens had a median tumor infiltrating lymphocyte percentage of approximately 2%, while benign specimens had a median of around 13%. In carcinoma specimens a single T-cell clone made up as much as 17% of infiltrating lymphocytes, compared with 2% in benign specimens.

This clone appeared once. No antigen is known for it. Per-nucleotide qualities are absent, and no much larger clonotype sits a single base away. Reading from cysteine to valine, the CDR3 counts 21 amino acids. The retained sequence is limited to the CDR3, 63 bases, with the frame set at the first base. V has 0 bases trimmed and J has 4 bases trimmed; junction bases matching no gene number 24. In the germline V gene, CDR1 corresponds to SGDLS and CDR2 to YYNGEE. The sequenced sample consisted of tumor-infiltrating cells from bladder cancer. This receptor was identified in a human donor with urothelial carcinoma. The chain couples TRBV9 to TRBJ2-7; 8 bases in between match TRBD1. The sequenced DNA is TGTGCCAGCAGCGTAGATGAACGACGGGTGGGACTCCCCTGGACAGGGTACGAGCAGTACGTC. The translation is CASSVDERRVGLPWTGYEQYV.